One and the same sample provided the 5 T cell receptor beta chains below, sequenced in a study of tumor and adjacent non-tumor tissue in lung cancer. The library came from three nested PCR rounds adapted from ARM-PCR protocols. TCRdb used MiXCR to reprocess the multiplex PCR reads, holding one entry per CDR3 protein. Here the sample spans some 120,000 distinct CDR3 sequences, 66% being singletons. This sample's RNA came from whole unsorted tissue. Sequencing was done on a sample of lung tumor tissue. These receptors were collected from a man aged 30 to 45 with non-small cell lung cancer.

Remarks on this clonotype: With a much larger clone just one base away, this may be a read error. The gene calls are TRBV20-1 and TRBJ1-2; the D is unclear. The CDR3 runs to 13 residues. Germline values: CDR1 DFQATT, CDR2 SNEGSKA (reference sequence). V lost 0 bases to trimming and J lost 8 bases, with 13 bases between them. For the CDR3, the DNA is TGCAGTGCTAGAGATATGGGCGGCGGAGGCTACACCTTC. Its protein product is CSARDMGGGGYTF.

As to this clonotype: A much larger clone differs by one base, so this may be a read error. The chain employs TRBV4-3 and TRBJ2-1; 8 bases agree with TRBD1. CDR1 is LGHNA and CDR2 is YSLEER in the germline V gene. The CDR3 has 17 residues. CDR3 amino acids: CASSQDPGQGGLDEQSF. CDR3 bases: TGCGCCAGCAGCCAGGACCCCGGACAGGGTGGATTGGATGAGCAGTCCTTC.

With respect to this clonotype: Relative to the germline gene, one junction end is altered; a read error may explain this. The rearrangement links TRBV20-1 to TRBJ1-5; the match to TRBD1 covers 9 bases. The germline CDR1 and CDR2 sequences are DFQATT and SNEGSKA (reference sequence). There are 16 residues in the CDR3. CDR3 protein: CSVSGTGLYINQPQRF. The CDR3 DNA sequence: TGCAGTGTCTCCGGGACAGGGCTATATATCAATCAGCCCCAGCGTTTT.

In this sample, this clonotype turned up many times. This chain uses TRBV5-4 with TRBJ1-3; TRBD1 agrees at 7 bases. The CDR3 covers 14 residues. Losses at the gene ends were 4 bases for V and 5 bases for J; bases not matched to a gene: 6. The germline V gene encodes CDR1 SGHNT and CDR2 YYREEE (reference sequence). DNA of the CDR3: TGTGCCAGCAGCCATACAGGGGAAAGAAACACCATATATTTT. Its translation is CASSHTGERNTIYF.

In the case of this clonotype: The junction differs from germline at one of its ends, possibly a read error. The CDR3 loop is CASCQDSVSVGYTF. CDR3 nucleotides: TGCGCCAGCTGCCAAGATTCCGTCAGCGTTGGCTACACCTTC. This chain connects TRBV4-3 to TRBJ1-2; the D is unclear. Germline V lookup: CDR1 LGHNA, CDR2 YSLEER. This CDR3 has 14 residues.